The 7 T cell receptor beta chains in this list originate from one sample, sequenced in a study of post-analysis software for immune sequencing data. General study findings and limits: Among 5 or 6 TRBV segments more frequent in patients than controls were TRBV5-6, TRBV5-1 and TRBV20-1.

Unique molecular identifiers tagged the TCR beta cDNA libraries. TCRdb reprocessed the PCR reads with MiXCR, giving one entry per CDR3 protein. The sample contains around 250,000 distinct CDR3 sequences, 36% of which appear only once. Their antigens remain unidentified. Sequenced: blood. The source is a girl between 10 and 17 years old with multiple sclerosis.

The table lists this clonotype with a count of one. Being one base from a much bigger clone, this may be a read error. The chain combines TRBV18 with TRBJ2-3; the match to TRBD2 covers 8 bases. The length of the CDR3 is 14 residues. CDR1 and CDR2 (germline): KGHSH, LQKENI. The J segment lost 4 bases and the V segment lost 4 bases, leaving 4 bases of the junction unmatched. The CDR3 bases are TGTGCCAGCTCACTCAAGACTAGCGCAGATACGCAGTATTTT. This codes for CASSLKTSADTQYF.

At least ten counts were recorded for this clonotype. The rearrangement joins TRBV7-2 to TRBJ2-1; D not certain. The CDR3 has 16 residues. Germline values: CDR1 SGHTA, CDR2 FQGNSA. Trimming shortened V by 4 bases and J by 6 bases, and 19 bases separated the two germline ends. For the CDR3, the DNA is TGTGCCAGCAGCTCACCATCAGGCAGGTCGGTCAATGAGCAGTTCTTC. It yields the protein CASSSPSGRSVNEQFF.

DNA for the CDR3: TGTGCCAGTGGGACAAACCAAGAGACCCAGTACTTC. Translation gives CASGTNQETQYF. V is TRBV6-5 and J is TRBJ2-5, with D possibly being TRBD1 (6 bases). V lost 9 bases and J lost 0, with 8 bases in between. This CDR3 has 12 amino acids. Germline V CDR1 and CDR2: MNHEY, SVGAGI.

To note about this clonotype: A much larger clone is a single base away; this may be a read error. The chain links TRBV20-1 to TRBJ1-2; possibly TRBD1 for D (5 bases). This CDR3 comprises 15 residues. Per germline, CDR1 DFQATT and CDR2 SNEGSKA (reference sequence). The V end was cut by 5 bases, the J end by 3 bases, with 19 bases between. Here the CDR3 reads CSAARASGEDYGYTF. The CDR3 DNA is TGCAGTGCTGCCAGGGCGTCCGGGGAGGACTATGGCTACACCTTC.

The chain joins TRBV7-3 to TRBJ1-4; perhaps TRBD1 as D (5 bases). V lost 5 bases and J 7 bases, leaving 11 bases between the germline ends. CDR1 is SGHTA and CDR2 is FQGTGA in the germline V gene. This CDR3 spans 13 amino acids. The CDR3 is CASSGRQSEKLFF. The CDR3 nucleotides are TGTGCCAGCAGCGGACGACAGAGTGAAAAACTGTTTTTT.

The CDR3 DNA sequence: TGTGCCAGTAGTTCCCCGGGACTAGCGAGCGCCGGGGAGCTGTTTTTT. This encodes CASSSPGLASAGELFF. This chain joins TRBV19 and TRBJ2-2; 10 bases agree with TRBD2. J lost 6 bases, V lost 5 bases, and 9 bases had no gene match. There are 16 residues in the CDR3. Germline CDR1 is LNHDA and CDR2 is SQIVND (reference sequence).

This clonotype appeared many times. The chain joins TRBV20-1 to TRBJ1-2, with a possible D match to TRBD1 (5 bases). The CDR3 consists of 13 residues. Germline CDR1 reads DFQATT; CDR2 reads SNEGSKA (reference sequence). V lost 5 bases and J 4 bases, leaving 14 bases between the germline ends. The CDR3, as DNA: TGCAGTGCTTTTACAGGATCCTCCTATGGCTACACCTTC. This translates into CSAFTGSSYGYTF.